This T cell receptor (beta chain) was profiled in a study of blood T cell repertoires in COVID-19. About the study: Some COVID-19 samples were acute and others convalescent; all came from the United States, Italy and Spain. In each case, the material was cDNA or gDNA derived from T cells, B-cell-depleted T cells, or PBMCs.

Germline-derived CDR1 and CDR2 are KGHSH and LQKENI. With 4 bases clipped from V and 4 bases from J, the junction kept 3 bases outside the gene matches. The CDR3 runs 14 residues. The authors' processing: Amplification from reference gene primers served as the basis for estimated nucleated cell counts. Clones were sequenced by immunoSEQ multiplex PCR, and TCRdb holds only the in-frame ones, with some missing. That table supplies the V and J calls and clone size; D and trimming were determined from the DNA. The sample consists of under 300,000 clones, roughly 84% of them appearing once. Sequences were obtained from peripheral blood. The genes are TRBV18 and TRBJ2-7, with TRBD2 matching over 11 bases. The receptor was derived from a man aged 35-49 years who had recovered from COVID-19. In DNA form, the CDR3 reads TGTGCCAGCTCACTTTGGACTAGCGGGTACGAGCAGTACTTC. Translating it yields CASSLWTSGYEQYF.